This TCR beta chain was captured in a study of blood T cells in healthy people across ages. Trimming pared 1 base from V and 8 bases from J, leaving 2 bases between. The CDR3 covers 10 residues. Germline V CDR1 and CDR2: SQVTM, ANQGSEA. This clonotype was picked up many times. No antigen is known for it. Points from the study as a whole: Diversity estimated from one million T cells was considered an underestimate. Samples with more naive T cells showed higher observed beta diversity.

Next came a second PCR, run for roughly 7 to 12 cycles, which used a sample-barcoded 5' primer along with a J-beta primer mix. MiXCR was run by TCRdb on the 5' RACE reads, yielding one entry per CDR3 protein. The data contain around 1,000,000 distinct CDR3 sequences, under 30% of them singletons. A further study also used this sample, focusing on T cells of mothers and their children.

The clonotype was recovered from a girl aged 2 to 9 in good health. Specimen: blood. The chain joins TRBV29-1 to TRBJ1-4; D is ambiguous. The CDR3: CSVEAEKLFF. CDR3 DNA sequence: TGCAGCGTTGAAGCAGAAAAACTGTTTTTT.